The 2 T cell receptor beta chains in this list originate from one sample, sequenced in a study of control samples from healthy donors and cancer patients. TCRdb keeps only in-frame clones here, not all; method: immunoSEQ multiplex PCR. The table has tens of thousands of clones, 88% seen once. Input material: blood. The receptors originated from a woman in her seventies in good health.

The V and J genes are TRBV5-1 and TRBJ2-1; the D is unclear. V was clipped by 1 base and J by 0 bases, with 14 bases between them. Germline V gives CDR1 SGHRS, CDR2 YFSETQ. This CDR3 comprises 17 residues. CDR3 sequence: CASSLISSSSSYNEQFF. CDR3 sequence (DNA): TGCGCCAGCAGCTTGATTAGTAGCTCGAGCTCCTACAATGAGCAGTTCTTC.

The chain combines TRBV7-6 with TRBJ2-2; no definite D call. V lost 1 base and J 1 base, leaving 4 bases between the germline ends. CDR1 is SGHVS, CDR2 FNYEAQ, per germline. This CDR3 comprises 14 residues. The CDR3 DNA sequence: TGTGCCAGCAGCTTAGGGGTGAACACCGGGGAGCTGTTTTTT. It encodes CASSLGVNTGELFF. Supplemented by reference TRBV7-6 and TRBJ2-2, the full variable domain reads GAGVSQSPRYKVTKRGQDVALRCDPISGHVSLYWYRQALGQGPEFLTYFNYEAQQDKSGLPNDRFSAERPEGSISTLTIQRTEQRDSAMYRCASSLGVNTGELFFGEGSRLTVL.